The 16 T cell receptor beta chains presented below share a single source sample, sequenced in a study of shared clonotypes between healthy human individuals. Assay: immunoSEQ multiplex PCR; the TCRdb copy retains only in-frame clones and omits some. Here the sample spans approximately 1,000,000 clones, around 82% being singletons. Sequencing input: memory CD4+ T cells from PBMCs. Indicated subset: CD45RA-negative fraction. These receptors all come from a man younger than 30 in good health. Some clones in this sample may be carry-over from other donors' samples.

This clone was observed a single time. The genes are TRBV7-2 and TRBJ2-5; D is ambiguous. Germline V lookup: CDR1 SGHTA, CDR2 FQGNSA. There are 14 residues in the CDR3. Between the trimmed V and J ends, which lost 1 base and 1 base, there was a span of 7 bases. The CDR3 DNA sequence: TGTGCCAGCAGCTTAGGACAATTCCAAGAGACCCAGTACTTC. Encoded protein: CASSLGQFQETQYF.

This sequence joins TRBV5-4 and TRBJ2-4, with 11 bases fitting TRBD2. The CDR3 spans 18 residues. Germline V gene data show CDR1 as SGHNT and CDR2 as YYREEE (reference sequence). Losses at the gene ends were 4 bases for V and 0 bases for J; bases not matched to a gene: 9. Here the CDR3 reads CASSLGTSGLLAKNIQYF. The CDR3 nucleotides read TGTGCCAGCAGCCTAGGGACTAGCGGCTTACTAGCCAAAAACATTCAGTACTTC.

In regard to this clone: The sample holds other DNA sequences that translate to the same CDR3. The J gene is TRBJ2-2, the V gene TRBV5-1; either TRBD1 or TRBD2 may fit D (6 bases each). Trimming took 2 bases from V and 5 from J, leaving 13 bases between them. Germline values: CDR1 SGHRS, CDR2 YFSETQ. This CDR3 region has 15 residues. In DNA form, the CDR3 reads TGCGCCAGCAGCTTACCTCAGGGGACTACCGGGGAGCTGTTTTTT. It codes for CASSLPQGTTGELFF.

Comment on this clone: Just one base apart from a much larger clone, this may be a read error. This same CDR3 is encoded by further DNA sequences in the sample. This chain uses TRBV29-1 with TRBJ1-1; D is unclear. Trimming removed 7 bases at V and 4 bases at J, with 7 bases between. Germline V gene lookup returns CDR1 SQVTM and CDR2 ANQGSEA. CDR3 size: 10 residues. CDR3: CSAQTTEAFF. The CDR3 DNA reads TGCAGCGCTCAAACCACTGAAGCTTTCTTT.

This clone was detected a few times. The rearrangement joins TRBV4-1 to TRBJ2-7, with TRBD2 matching 10 bases. Unmatched junction bases numbered 9, after V lost 4 bases and J lost 3 bases. Per the germline V gene, CDR1 is MGHRA and CDR2 is YSYEKL. The CDR3 covers 16 residues. The CDR3 DNA is TGCGCCAGCAGCCTCTCCGGGACTAGCGCATTCTACGAGCAGTACTTC. This gives the protein CASSLSGTSAFYEQYF.

This clone was recorded only once. The V call is TRBV2, the J call TRBJ2-3; TRBD1 matches at 7 bases. Trimming took 7 bases from V and 0 from J; bases not matched to a gene: 4. Germline V CDR1 and CDR2: SNHLY, FYNNEI. The CDR3 runs to 14 residues. The CDR3 protein is CASNEGASTDTQYF. CDR3 nucleotide sequence: TGTGCCAGCAACGAGGGGGCTAGCACAGATACGCAGTATTTT.

V gene TRBV4-1 combines with J gene TRBJ2-1; 8 bases line up with TRBD2. The CDR3 covers 21 residues. J lost 2 bases, V lost 2 bases, and 20 bases had no gene match. The V gene's germline CDR1 is MGHRA and CDR2 YSYEKL. The CDR3 is CASSQPSSGSADGWAYNEQFF. DNA of the CDR3: TGCGCCAGCAGCCAACCCTCAAGCGGGAGTGCGGATGGGTGGGCCTACAATGAGCAGTTCTTC.

The count of this clone is one. The chain has TRBV7-2 and TRBJ1-1; 10 bases are shared with TRBD1. This CDR3 is built from 15 residues. CDR1 and CDR2 from the germline V gene are SGHTA and FQGNSA. V was clipped by 1 base and J by 6 bases; unmatched bases: 5. CDR3: CASSLGTGGIAEAFF. In DNA form, the CDR3 reads TGTGCCAGCAGCTTAGGGACAGGGGGTATTGCTGAAGCTTTCTTT.

The chain recombines TRBV15 with TRBJ2-1, with TRBD2 matching 14 bases. After removal of 3 bases from V and 12 bases from J, the junction contained 4 bases not matched to a gene. Looked up from germline, CDR1 is LNHNV and CDR2 is YYDKDF (reference sequence). CDR3 size: 14 residues. CDR3 sequence: CATSRGLAGEGQFF. The DNA of the CDR3 is TGTGCCACCAGCAGGGGACTAGCGGGAGAAGGGCAGTTCTTC.

The gene calls are TRBV5-1 and TRBJ2-1; 15 positions match TRBD2. The CDR3 contains 18 residues. In germline, CDR1 is SGHRS, CDR2 YFSETQ. V lost 0 bases and J lost 8; bases outside the gene matches: 9. The CDR3 reads CASSLGGLAGGGGDEQFF. Here the CDR3 DNA reads TGCGCCAGCAGCTTGGGGGGACTAGCGGGAGGTGGTGGCGATGAGCAGTTCTTC.

The chain recombines TRBV27 with TRBJ1-2, with D tentatively TRBD1 (5 bases). CDR3 length: 16 residues. Between the trimmed V and J ends, which lost 6 bases and 0 bases, there was a span of 17 bases. Germline V gives CDR1 MNHEY, CDR2 SMNVEV (reference sequence). Written as DNA, the CDR3 is TGTGCCAGCAGACGAATCCAGGGCCTAGCTAACTATGGCTACACCTTC. Protein sequence: CASRRIQGLANYGYTF.

V gene TRBV19 combines with J gene TRBJ2-4; 7 bases are a match to TRBD1. The J segment lost 3 bases and the V segment lost 6 bases, leaving 8 bases of the junction unmatched. There are 15 residues in the CDR3. Per the germline V gene, CDR1 is LNHDA and CDR2 is SQIVND (reference sequence). The CDR3 nucleotides read TGTGCCAGTAGCGAGACAGGGACCGACAAAAACATTCAGTACTTC. It encodes CASSETGTDKNIQYF.

Worth noting for this clone: Other DNA sequences in this sample translate to the same CDR3. The chain is built from TRBV4-1 and TRBJ2-1; D uncertain. This CDR3 is built from 12 residues. Germline CDR1 reads MGHRA; CDR2 reads YSYEKL. Trimming stripped 1 base from V and 7 bases from J, with 5 bases between. CDR3 region: CASSQVGNEQFF. The CDR3 bases are TGCGCCAGCAGCCAAGTGGGGAATGAGCAGTTCTTC.

This chain joins TRBV5-1 and TRBJ2-7; 11 nucleotides agree with TRBD2. CDR1 and CDR2 from the germline V gene are SGHRS and YFSETQ. This CDR3 region has 17 residues. V lost 1 base, J lost 9 bases, and 15 bases stayed unmatched. CDR3 protein: CASSLSSSGASGRPQYF. CDR3 bases: TGCGCCAGCAGCTTGTCTTCTTCAGGGGCTAGCGGGAGGCCGCAGTACTTC.

The chain carries TRBV5-6 and TRBJ2-1; no definite D call. V was clipped by 2 bases and J by 3 bases, with 6 bases between them. This CDR3 has 13 amino acids. Per germline, CDR1 SGHDT and CDR2 YYEEEE. CDR3 protein: CASSFSRYNEQFF. The CDR3 nucleotides are TGTGCCAGCAGCTTCTCCCGCTACAATGAGCAGTTCTTC.

This clone has a handful of counts. The rearrangement uses TRBV18 and TRBJ1-2; possible D gene TRBD1, 6 bases. CDR1 and CDR2 from the germline V gene are KGHSH and LQKENI. V lost 5 bases, J lost 5 bases, and 12 bases lay in between. The CDR3 spans 13 residues. The CDR3 bases are TGTGCCAGCTCAGCGGACAGTTTGTATGGCTACACCTTC. Protein sequence: CASSADSLYGYTF.